This T cell receptor (beta chain) was observed in a study of cytomegalovirus exposure and HLA in healthy donors. Deletions cut 1 base from V and 9 bases from J, with 10 bases between. This CDR3 region has 13 residues. Germline assignment: CDR1 SGHTA and CDR2 FQGTGA. Assay: immunoSEQ multiplex PCR; the TCRdb copy retains only in-frame clones and omits some. This sample has some 110,000 clones, with around 83% found just once. The source of this sequence is a woman under 30 in good health and CMV-seropositive. The sequenced sample was PBMCs. The gene calls are TRBV7-3 and TRBJ1-5; D is unresolved. The CDR3 DNA follows: TGTGCCAGCAGCTTAAGGCAAAACGCGCCCCAGCATTTT. It codes for CASSLRQNAPQHF.